The next 21 T cell receptor beta chains were all read from a single sample in a study of shared clonotypes between healthy human individuals (TCRdb year 2020). CD8 naive samples were CD45RO-negative cells positively selected for CCR7, giving a CD45RA+CCR7+ population that excluded TemRA cells. The library was made by the immunoSEQ multiplex PCR assay. What TCRdb holds here is the immuneACCESS table cut down to in-frame rearrangements. Part of the clones is not present; checked against another copy, under half of the missing clones reflect an unresolved V gene, and the others are unexplained. This sample gives millions of clones in total; about 95% of them show up just once. 0.9% to 1.4% of the sample is held by the ten biggest clonotypes. Sequenced sample: naive CD8+ T cells sorted from blood. The cell subset or site label of this sample denotes: CD45RA+CCR7+. These receptors were taken from a man between 18 and 29 years old in good health.

This chain joins TRBV30 and TRBJ2-2, with D perhaps TRBD1 (5 bases). With 0 bases removed from V and 7 bases from J, the gap between germline ends came to 12 bases. CDR1 is GTSNPN and CDR2 is SVGIG in the germline V gene (reference sequence). The CDR3 contains 14 residues. The CDR3 loop is CAWSVQKGDGELFF. DNA of the CDR3: TGTGCCTGGAGTGTACAAAAAGGGGACGGGGAGCTGTTTTTT.

This chain joins TRBV5-1 and TRBJ2-7; tentative D call: TRBD2 (5 bases). Germline loops: CDR1 SGHRS, CDR2 YFSETQ. The CDR3 is made up of 12 amino acids. The germline V and J ends were trimmed by 2 bases and 4 bases, with 7 bases remaining between them. CDR3 sequence (DNA): TGCGCCAGCAGCTTCGGGGAGTACGAGCAGTACTTC. It encodes CASSFGEYEQYF. Based on the CDR3 plus reference TRBV5-1 and TRBJ2-7, the full variable domain is KAGVTQTPRYLIKTRGQQVTLSCSPISGHRSVSWYQQTPGQGLQFLFEYFSETQRNKGNFPGRFSGRQFSNSRSEMNVSTLELGDSALYLCASSFGEYEQYFGPGTRLTVT.

This clone was counted ten times or more. The rearrangement uses TRBV28 and TRBJ1-5; maybe TRBD1 (5 bases). This CDR3 comprises 14 residues. V dropped 8 bases and J dropped 3 bases, with 14 bases sitting between them. Germline V lookup: CDR1 MDHEN, CDR2 SYDVKM. CDR3 DNA sequence: TGTGCCAGCGGGGGGACGGACTTCAATCAGCCCCAGCATTTT. It yields the protein CASGGTDFNQPQHF.

This chain uses TRBV29-1 with TRBJ2-1; 7 bases align to TRBD1. The CDR3 sequence is 13 residues long. V was pared by 4 bases and J by 3 bases, with 3 bases of the junction left unmatched. The germline CDR1 and CDR2 sequences are SQVTM and ANQGSEA. CDR3 loop: CSVADRIYNEQFF. The CDR3 bases are TGCAGCGTTGCGGACAGGATCTACAATGAGCAGTTCTTC.

The chain recombines TRBV30 with TRBJ2-5; D gene uncertain. Trimming pared 2 bases from V and 5 bases from J, leaving 9 bases between. This CDR3 has 12 residues. The germline CDR1 and CDR2 sequences are GTSNPN and SVGIG (reference sequence). CDR3 sequence reads: CAWSTSWETQYF. The CDR3 nucleotides read TGTGCCTGGAGTACCTCGTGGGAGACCCAGTACTTC.

V gene TRBV2 combines with J gene TRBJ2-5; D ambiguous. CDR1 and CDR2 (germline): SNHLY, FYNNEI. Trimming took off 6 bases at V and 0 bases at J, with 11 bases between the two ends. CDR3 length equals 14 residues. Here the CDR3 DNA reads TGTGCCAGCAGGGGCCCTTATAACCAAGAGACCCAGTACTTC. Translation gives CASRGPYNQETQYF. Combining the CDR3 with reference TRBV2 and TRBJ2-5 gives the whole variable domain EPEVTQTPSHQVTQMGQEVILRCVPISNHLYFYWYRQILGQKVEFLVSFYNNEISEKSEIFDDQFSVERPDGSNFTLKIRSTKLEDSAMYFCASRGPYNQETQYFGPGTRLLVL.

V is TRBV4-1 and J is TRBJ1-2, with TRBD1 as a possible D gene (6 bases). Germline V CDR1 and CDR2: MGHRA, YSYEKL. This CDR3 has 14 amino acids. V shed 0 bases and J shed 8 bases, with 13 bases lying between them. CDR3 coding DNA: TGCGCCAGCAGCCAAGATACGGGGGGCGGAGGCTACACCTTC. It specifies CASSQDTGGGGYTF.

This clone was seen more than once but under ten times. The V and J genes are TRBV10-3 and TRBJ2-7; D ambiguous. The CDR3 extends over 12 amino acids. The ends were cut back, 11 bases at V and 0 bases at J, with 11 bases in the middle. CDR1 ENHRY and CDR2 SYGVKD come from the germline V gene. CDR3 region: CAASISSYEQYF. The CDR3 region has the DNA TGTGCCGCCAGCATTTCCTCCTACGAGCAGTACTTC.

The genes are TRBV7-9 and TRBJ2-4, with TRBD1 matching over 7 bases. Germline V gives CDR1 SEHNR, CDR2 FQNEAQ (reference sequence). The junction had 14 bases not matched to a gene; V was cut back by 4 bases and J by 2 bases. This CDR3 comprises 18 residues. The chain's CDR3 is CASSSSRDSGNSKNIQYF. The CDR3 DNA is TGTGCCAGCAGCTCGTCCCGGGACAGTGGGAATTCCAAAAACATTCAGTACTTC.

V usage is TRBV10-3 and J usage is TRBJ1-1; no clear D. The CDR3 extends over 15 amino acids. Germline V lookup: CDR1 ENHRY, CDR2 SYGVKD. With 3 bases removed from V and 1 base from J, the gap between germline ends came to 12 bases. CDR3 sequence (DNA): TGTGCCATCAGTGACCCCGGGTGGGGGAACACTGAAGCTTTCTTT. It encodes CAISDPGWGNTEAFF.

The gene calls are TRBV25-1 and TRBJ2-5; 7 bases fit TRBD2. The CDR3 is made up of 11 amino acids. V lost 2 bases to trimming and J lost 12 bases; unmatched junction nucleotides: 3. Germline-derived CDR1 and CDR2 are MGHDK and SYGVNS. CDR3 region: CASSEGLEEYF. DNA for the CDR3: TGTGCCAGCAGTGAAGGACTAGAAGAGTACTTC. The full variable domain, completed using reference TRBV25-1 and TRBJ2-5, is EADIYQTPRYLVIGTGKKITLECSQTMGHDKMYWYQQDPGMELHLIHYSYGVNSTEKGDLSSESTVSRIRTEHFPLTLESARPSHTSQYLCASSEGLEEYFGPGTRLLVL.

The J gene is TRBJ2-1, the V gene TRBV27; 11 nucleotides line up with TRBD2. V trimming: 2 bases; J trimming: 1 base; junction bases outside the gene matches: 1. The germline V gene encodes CDR1 MNHEY and CDR2 SMNVEV (reference sequence). This CDR3 has 16 residues. The DNA of the CDR3 is TGTGCCAGCAGTTTAGCTAGCGGGGGGTCCTACAATGAGCAGTTCTTC. Amino acids: CASSLASGGSYNEQFF.

The chain uses TRBV29-1 and TRBJ2-1; the D gene is possibly TRBD2 (6 bases). This CDR3 spans 14 amino acids. Trimming stripped 4 bases from V and 0 bases from J, with 10 bases between. Germline CDR1 and CDR2: SQVTM and ANQGSEA. The CDR3: CSVASASSYNEQFF. CDR3 coding DNA: TGCAGCGTTGCTAGCGCAAGCTCCTACAATGAGCAGTTCTTC.

The DNA of the CDR3 is TGTGCCAGCAGCGCACCCACAGGGACCCCTGGGGCCAACGTCCTGACTTTC. Its translation is CASSAPTGTPGANVLTF. The chain links TRBV7-9 to TRBJ2-6; possibly TRBD1 for D (6 bases). The CDR3 consists of 17 residues. Deletions cut 5 bases from V and 2 bases from J, with 16 bases between. Germline CDR1 SEHNR, CDR2 FQNEAQ (reference sequence).

This sequence joins TRBV11-2 and TRBJ2-1; D gene uncertain. V lost 1 base, J lost 2 bases, and 6 bases lay in between. This CDR3 has 14 amino acids. Germline lookup yields CDR1 SGHAT and CDR2 FQNNGV. CDR3 sequence reads: CASSLASAYNEQFF. The CDR3 DNA reads as TGTGCCAGCAGCTTAGCCAGCGCCTACAATGAGCAGTTCTTC.

This sequence joins TRBV2 and TRBJ2-7; weak D call: TRBD2 (7 bases). Trimming stripped 6 bases from V and 3 bases from J, with 18 bases between. Germline loops: CDR1 SNHLY, CDR2 FYNNEI. This CDR3 has 15 amino acids. The CDR3 here is CASSTAAGAGYEQYF. The DNA of the CDR3 is TGTGCCAGCAGCACGGCGGCGGGGGCGGGCTACGAGCAGTACTTC.

This clone came up once. One junction end does not reproduce the germline sequence, and a read error may be involved. The rearrangement links TRBV7-7 to TRBJ2-5; D possibly corresponds to TRBD1 (5 bases). This CDR3 spans 14 amino acids. Germline V CDR1 and CDR2: SSHAT, FNYEAQ (reference sequence). The CDR3 nucleotides read TGTGCTAGCAGCTTCCAGGGATCTACAGAGACCCAGTACTTC. Its protein is CASSFQGSTETQYF.

This clone was observed a single time. J is TRBJ2-7 and V is TRBV23-1; possibly TRBD1 for D (6 bases). TRBV23-1 has ORF status, its function being uncertain. This CDR3 has 16 amino acids. V lost 3 bases and J lost 0, with 15 bases in between. The CDR3 DNA is TGCGCCAGCAGTCACAACCACAGGGCCAGCTCCTACGAGCAGTACTTC. Its protein is CASSHNHRASSYEQYF.

Regarding this clone: The identical CDR3 is also encoded by other nucleotide sequences in the sample. The genes are TRBV4-1 and TRBJ2-5, with 8 nucleotides matching TRBD1. With 4 bases clipped from V and 5 bases from J, the junction kept 6 bases outside the gene matches. Germline-derived CDR1 and CDR2 are MGHRA and YSYEKL. This CDR3 region has 14 residues. Here the CDR3 reads CASSPRTGWETQYF. DNA for the CDR3: TGCGCCAGCAGCCCACGGACAGGGTGGGAGACCCAGTACTTC.

The chain recombines TRBV7-2 with TRBJ2-1; a weak D match, TRBD2 (6 bases). V was shortened by 5 bases and J by 4 bases, with 15 bases between the two germline ends. CDR3 length: 15 amino acids. Per germline, CDR1 SGHTA and CDR2 FQGNSA. This chain's CDR3 is CASSEWDSAYNEQFF. CDR3 in DNA: TGTGCCAGCAGCGAATGGGACTCAGCTTACAATGAGCAGTTCTTC.

The V and J genes are TRBV6-1 and TRBJ2-7; D gene uncertain. The CDR3 length is 14 residues. Germline CDR1 and CDR2: MNHNS and SASEGT. Trimming cost V 6 bases and J 3 bases, with 15 bases left between them. CDR3 region: CASSVRDTDYEQYF. The DNA for the CDR3 is TGTGCCAGCAGCGTCCGTGACACCGACTACGAGCAGTACTTC.